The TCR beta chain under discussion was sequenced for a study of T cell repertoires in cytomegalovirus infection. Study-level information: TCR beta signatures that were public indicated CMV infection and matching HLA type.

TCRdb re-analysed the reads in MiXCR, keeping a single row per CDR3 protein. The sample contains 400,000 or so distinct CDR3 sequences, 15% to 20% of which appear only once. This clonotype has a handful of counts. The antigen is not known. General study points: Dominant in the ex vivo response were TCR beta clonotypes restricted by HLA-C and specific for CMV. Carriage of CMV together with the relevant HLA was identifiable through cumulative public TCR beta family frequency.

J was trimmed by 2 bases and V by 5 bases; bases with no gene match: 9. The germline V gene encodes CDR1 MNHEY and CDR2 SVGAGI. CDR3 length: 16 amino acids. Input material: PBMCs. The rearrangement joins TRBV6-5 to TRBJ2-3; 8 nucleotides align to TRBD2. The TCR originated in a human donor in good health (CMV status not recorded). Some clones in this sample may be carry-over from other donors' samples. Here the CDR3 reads CASSPGGGGTTDTQYF. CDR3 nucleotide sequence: TGTGCCAGCAGTCCTGGGGGCGGGGGGACCACAGATACGCAGTATTTT.